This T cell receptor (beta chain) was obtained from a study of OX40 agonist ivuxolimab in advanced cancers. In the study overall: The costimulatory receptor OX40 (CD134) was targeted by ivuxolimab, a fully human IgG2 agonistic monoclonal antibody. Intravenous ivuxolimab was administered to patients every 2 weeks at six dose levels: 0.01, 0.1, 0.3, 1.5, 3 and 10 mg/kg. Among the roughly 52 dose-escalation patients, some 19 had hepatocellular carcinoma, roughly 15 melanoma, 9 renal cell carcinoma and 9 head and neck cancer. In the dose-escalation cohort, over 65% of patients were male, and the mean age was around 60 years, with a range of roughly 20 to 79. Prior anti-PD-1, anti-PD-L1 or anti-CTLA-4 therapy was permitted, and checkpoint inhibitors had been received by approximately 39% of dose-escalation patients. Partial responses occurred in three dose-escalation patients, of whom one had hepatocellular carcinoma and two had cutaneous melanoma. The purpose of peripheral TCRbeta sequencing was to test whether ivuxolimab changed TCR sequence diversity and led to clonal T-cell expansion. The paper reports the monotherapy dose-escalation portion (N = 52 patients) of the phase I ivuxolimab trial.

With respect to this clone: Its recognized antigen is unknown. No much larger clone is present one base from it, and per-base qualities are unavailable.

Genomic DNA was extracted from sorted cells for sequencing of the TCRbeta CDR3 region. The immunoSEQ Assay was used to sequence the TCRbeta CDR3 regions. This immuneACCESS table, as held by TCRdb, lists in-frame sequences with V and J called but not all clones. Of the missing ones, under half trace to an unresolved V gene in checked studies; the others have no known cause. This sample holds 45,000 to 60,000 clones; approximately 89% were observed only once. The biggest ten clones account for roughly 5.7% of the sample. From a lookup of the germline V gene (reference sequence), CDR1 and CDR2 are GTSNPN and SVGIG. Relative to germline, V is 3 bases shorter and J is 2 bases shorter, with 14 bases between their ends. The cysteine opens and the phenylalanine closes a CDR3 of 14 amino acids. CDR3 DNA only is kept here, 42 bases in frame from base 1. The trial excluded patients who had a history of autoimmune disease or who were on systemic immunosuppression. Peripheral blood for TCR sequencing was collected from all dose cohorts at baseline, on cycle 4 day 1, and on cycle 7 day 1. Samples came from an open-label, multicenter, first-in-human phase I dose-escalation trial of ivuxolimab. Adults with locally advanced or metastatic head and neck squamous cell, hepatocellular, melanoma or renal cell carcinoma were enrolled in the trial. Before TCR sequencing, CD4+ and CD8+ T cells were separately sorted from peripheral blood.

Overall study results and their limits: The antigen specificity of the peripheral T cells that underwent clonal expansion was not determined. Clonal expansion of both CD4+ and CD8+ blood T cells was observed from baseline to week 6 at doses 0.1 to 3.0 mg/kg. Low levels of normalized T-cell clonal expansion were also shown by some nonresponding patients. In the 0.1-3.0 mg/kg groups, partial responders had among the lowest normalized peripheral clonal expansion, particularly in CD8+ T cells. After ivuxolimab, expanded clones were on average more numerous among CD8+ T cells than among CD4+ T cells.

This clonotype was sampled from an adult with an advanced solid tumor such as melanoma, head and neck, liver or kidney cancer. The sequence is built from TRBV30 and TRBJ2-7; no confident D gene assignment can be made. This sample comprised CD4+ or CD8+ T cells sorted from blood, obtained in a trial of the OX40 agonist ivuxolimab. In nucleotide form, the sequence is TGTGCCTGGAGCCCTGCTGTCCTGCCCTACGAGCAGTACTTC. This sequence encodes CAWSPAVLPYEQYF.